Presented here are 24 T cell receptor beta chains from one specimen sequenced in a study of blood T cell repertoires in COVID-19. Measured with immunoSEQ multiplex PCR; TCRdb has only the in-frame clones, and not every one. The sample has roughly 290,000 clones, 87% seen once. Sample: PBMCs or T cells enriched from blood (not recorded which). The receptors here all came from a woman aged 40 to 50 who had recovered from COVID-19.

The V and J genes are TRBV28 and TRBJ2-3, with 7 nucleotides matching TRBD1. V lost 8 bases, J lost 2 bases, and 10 bases stayed unmatched. Germline V gene sequence: CDR1 MDHEN, CDR2 SYDVKM. The CDR3 length is 15 residues. Here the CDR3 reads CASGARDSATDTQYF. For the CDR3, the DNA is TGTGCCAGCGGCGCCCGGGACAGTGCCACAGATACGCAGTATTTT.

This sequence joins TRBV4-3 and TRBJ2-2, with 7 bases matching TRBD1. The CDR3 spans 17 residues. Germline CDR1 is LGHNA and CDR2 is YSLEER. J gave up 4 bases and V 1 base, and 9 bases lay outside the gene matches. The DNA of the CDR3 is TGCGCCAGCAGCCAAGGTGGGGGACAGCTGGGCACCGGGGAGCTGTTTTTT. It is translated as CASSQGGGQLGTGELFF.

The chain uses TRBV4-1 and TRBJ2-7; 11 bases align to TRBD2. V was clipped by 1 base and J by 0 bases; unmatched bases: 5. Germline V gene sequence: CDR1 MGHRA, CDR2 YSYEKL. The CDR3 has 17 amino acids. In DNA, the CDR3 is TGCGCCAGCAGCCAAGGTCGACTAGCGGGATACTCCTACGAGCAGTACTTC. Protein sequence: CASSQGRLAGYSYEQYF.

The V gene is TRBV3-1 (or the pseudogene TRBV3-2), the J gene TRBJ2-5; 7 bases map to TRBD2. After removal of 11 bases from V and 4 bases from J, the junction contained 7 bases not matched to a gene. Germline V gene data show CDR1 as LGHDT and CDR2 as YNNKEL (reference sequence). This CDR3 is 12 amino acids long. The CDR3 DNA reads as TGTGCCGTCCTCGGGGGGAGAGAGACCCAGTACTTC. This translates into CAVLGGRETQYF.

CDR3 protein: CASSQGLGDNEQFF. Here the CDR3 DNA reads TGTGCCAGCAGTCAGGGACTAGGTGACAATGAGCAGTTCTTC. The J gene is TRBJ2-1, the V gene TRBV28; 8 bases line up with TRBD2. Germline CDR1 is MDHEN and CDR2 is SYDVKM. The CDR3 is made up of 14 amino acids. V lost 5 bases and J lost 5; bases outside the gene matches: 5. The entire variable domain, with the rest obtained from reference TRBV28 and TRBJ2-1, is as follows: DVKVTQSSRYLVKRTGEKVFLECVQDMDHENMFWYRQDPGLGLRLIYFSYDVKMKEKGDIPEGYSVSREKKERFSLILESASTNQTSMYLCASSQGLGDNEQFFGPGTRLTVL.

The chain is built from TRBV6-5 and TRBJ1-1; D unresolved. The CDR3 length is 13 residues. V lost 11 bases, J lost 3 bases, and 16 bases lay in between. CDR1 is MNHEY, CDR2 SVGAGI, per germline. CDR3 amino acids: CASSRVADTEAFF. The DNA of the CDR3 is TGTGCCTCCAGCCGGGTAGCGGACACTGAAGCTTTCTTT.

The chain couples TRBV19 to TRBJ2-4; tentative D call: TRBD1 (5 bases). The V end was cut by 7 bases, the J end by 7 bases, with 17 bases between. Germline V gives CDR1 LNHDA, CDR2 SQIVND (reference sequence). The length of the CDR3 is 14 residues. CDR3 nucleotide sequence: TGTGCCAGTACCTCGGCGGCAGGGCCGAACATTCAGTACTTC. Encoded protein: CASTSAAGPNIQYF.

The rearrangement uses TRBV28 and TRBJ2-7; 14 bases align to TRBD2. CDR1 is MDHEN, CDR2 SYDVKM, per germline. V trimming: 5 bases; J trimming: 3 bases; junction bases outside the gene matches: 18. The CDR3 consists of 20 residues. The CDR3 loop reads CASSPTHGTSGRLSRYEQYF. CDR3 DNA sequence: TGTGCCAGCAGTCCTACCCATGGGACTAGCGGGAGACTCAGCCGCTACGAGCAGTACTTC.

The chain carries TRBV2 and TRBJ2-5; no definite D call. This CDR3 comprises 14 residues. Germline V CDR1 and CDR2: SNHLY, FYNNEI. Trimming shortened V by 0 bases and J by 7 bases, and 12 bases separated the two germline ends. CDR3 coding DNA: TGTGCCAGCAGTGAAGCCGGTGGTGCAGGGACCCAGTACTTC. The encoded protein is CASSEAGGAGTQYF.

CDR3 sequence reads: CASSPATTYEQYF. The CDR3 nucleotides are TGTGCCAGCTCACCCGCGACTACCTACGAGCAGTACTTC. The rearrangement uses TRBV18 and TRBJ2-7; weak D call: TRBD2 (5 bases). The CDR3 consists of 13 residues. Germline CDR1 is KGHSH and CDR2 is LQKENI. Between the trimmed V and J ends, which lost 3 bases and 2 bases, there was a span of 8 bases.

The gene calls are TRBV15 and TRBJ2-7; D is possibly TRBD2 (6 bases). The CDR3 consists of 14 residues. The germline CDR1 and CDR2 sequences are LNHNV and YYDKDF (reference sequence). Trimming removed 5 bases at V and 5 bases at J, with 16 bases between. The CDR3 spells CATSGGRRDHEQYF. In nucleotides, the CDR3 is TGTGCCACCAGCGGGGGGAGAAGGGACCACGAGCAGTACTTC. Based on the CDR3 plus reference TRBV15 and TRBJ2-7, the full variable domain is DAMVIQNPRYQVTQFGKPVTLSCSQTLNHNVMYWYQQKSSQAPKLLFHYYDKDFNNEADTPDNFQSRRPNTSFCFLDIRSPGLGDTAMYLCATSGGRRDHEQYFGPGTRLTVT.

This chain joins TRBV7-9 and TRBJ2-1, with 9 bases fitting TRBD2. V trimming: 4 bases; J trimming: 5 bases; junction bases outside the gene matches: 9. The CDR3 loop spans 16 amino acids. CDR1 SEHNR and CDR2 FQNEAQ come from the germline V gene (reference sequence). The DNA of the CDR3 is TGTGCCAGCAGCTATGAGACTAGCGGAATGCACAATGAGCAGTTCTTC. Protein sequence: CASSYETSGMHNEQFF.

The chain has TRBV6-2 or TRBV6-3 and TRBJ2-5; 12 nucleotides align to TRBD2. Per germline, CDR1 MNHEY and CDR2 SVGEGT. The CDR3 spans 15 residues. V lost 2 bases and J lost 5; bases outside the gene matches: 3. DNA of the CDR3: TGTGCCAGCAGTTACACGACTAGCGGGAGTGAGACCCAGTACTTC. Translating gives CASSYTTSGSETQYF.

This clone was seen a single time. The chain employs TRBV19 and TRBJ1-2; the D gene is possibly TRBD1 (6 bases). Germline V CDR1 and CDR2: LNHDA, SQIVND (reference sequence). The CDR3 is made up of 14 amino acids. Trimming cost V 4 bases and J 2 bases, with 11 bases left between them. The chain's CDR3 is CASSTPDRNYGYTF. The CDR3 coding sequence is TGTGCCAGTAGTACCCCTGACAGGAACTATGGCTACACCTTC.

The rearrangement joins TRBV7-2 to TRBJ2-1, with TRBD2 matching over 8 bases. The V and J ends lost 0 bases and 3 bases, in that order; junction bases with no gene match: 1. This CDR3 is built from 15 residues. Per germline, CDR1 SGHTA and CDR2 FQGNSA. As DNA, the CDR3 is TGTGCCAGCAGCTTAGCGGGACTAGACTACAATGAGCAGTTCTTC. Its protein is CASSLAGLDYNEQFF.

For this clone: Other DNA sequences in this sample translate to the same CDR3. The CDR3 loop is CASSLGQGGEKLFF. The CDR3 DNA sequence: TGCGCCAGCAGCCTCGGACAGGGGGGTGAAAAACTGTTTTTT. The rearrangement uses TRBV5-1 and TRBJ1-4, with 10 positions matching TRBD1. CDR1 is SGHRS and CDR2 is YFSETQ in the germline V gene. The CDR3 contains 14 residues. J lost 7 bases, V lost 4 bases, and 4 bases had no gene match.

The chain recombines TRBV3-1 (or the pseudogene TRBV3-2) with TRBJ1-1; 7 bases align to TRBD1. Germline CDR1 reads LGHDT; CDR2 reads YNNKEL (reference sequence). V shed 5 bases, J shed 2 bases, and the junction held 5 bases outside the gene matches. The CDR3 contains 14 residues. The DNA for the CDR3 is TGTGCCAGCAGCAACAGGGGAGGTAACACTGAAGCTTTCTTT. Its translation: CASSNRGGNTEAFF.

The V gene is TRBV29-1, the J gene TRBJ1-1; D is possibly TRBD1 (6 bases). Per germline, CDR1 SQVTM and CDR2 ANQGSEA. The CDR3 length is 13 residues. V was clipped by 5 bases and J by 7 bases, with 17 bases between them. The chain's CDR3 is CSVTLTGFSEAFF. CDR3 in DNA: TGCAGCGTTACACTTACAGGGTTCAGTGAAGCTTTCTTT.

The chain recombines TRBV18 with TRBJ2-5, with a possible D match to TRBD1 (5 bases). Trimming left V 3 bases short and J 1 base short, with 12 bases between. There are 15 residues in the CDR3. CDR1 and CDR2 (germline): KGHSH, LQKENI. CDR3 in amino acids: CASSPLPRGQETQYF. CDR3 nucleotide sequence: TGTGCCAGCTCACCCCTCCCAAGGGGCCAAGAGACCCAGTACTTC. Based on the CDR3 plus reference TRBV18 and TRBJ2-5, the full variable domain is NAGVMQNPRHLVRRRGQEARLRCSPMKGHSHVYWYRQLPEEGLKFMVYLQKENIIDESGMPKERFSAEFPKEGPSILRIQQVVRGDSAAYFCASSPLPRGQETQYFGPGTRLLVL.

CDR3 coding DNA: TGTGCCAGCAGCCCACGACTAGAGCGCACCGGGGAGCTGTTTTTT. Amino acid sequence: CASSPRLERTGELFF. This rearrangement joins TRBV7-6 to TRBJ2-2, with D possibly matching TRBD2 (6 bases). The CDR3 runs to 15 residues. The germline CDR1 and CDR2 sequences are SGHVS and FNYEAQ. The ends were cut back, 5 bases at V and 4 bases at J, with 14 bases in the middle. The complete variable domain, with remaining parts taken from reference TRBV7-6 and TRBJ2-2, reads GAGVSQSPRYKVTKRGQDVALRCDPISGHVSLYWYRQALGQGPEFLTYFNYEAQQDKSGLPNDRFSAERPEGSISTLTIQRTEQRDSAMYRCASSPRLERTGELFFGEGSRLTVL.

The rearrangement uses TRBV2 and TRBJ1-2; D not resolved. Looked up from germline, CDR1 is SNHLY and CDR2 is FYNNEI. The V gene lost 5 bases and the J gene lost 1 base, with 14 bases spanning the gap. CDR3 length equals 15 residues. The CDR3 is CASSRSNRDNYGYTF. The CDR3 DNA reads as TGTGCCAGCAGTCGTTCAAACCGAGATAACTATGGCTACACCTTC.

In this sample, this clone turned up once. The chain has TRBV28 and TRBJ2-3, with D possibly TRBD2 on 5 matching bases. Germline V lookup: CDR1 MDHEN, CDR2 SYDVKM. Trimming shortened V by 5 bases and J by 2 bases, and 17 bases separated the two germline ends. The CDR3 spans 16 residues. The CDR3 DNA reads as TGTGCCAGCAGTAGCGGCATCGGAGTAGACACAGATACGCAGTATTTT. This gives the protein CASSSGIGVDTDTQYF.

This clone was observed once. The rearrangement joins TRBV7-2 to TRBJ2-7; 8 positions match TRBD1. This CDR3 is 18 amino acids long. Trimming took 3 bases from V and 5 from J; bases not matched to a gene: 18. Germline-derived CDR1 and CDR2 are SGHTA and FQGNSA. For the CDR3, the DNA is TGTGCCAGCAGCTTCGGTGGCCCAGCGGACAGGGTTTCCAACGAGCAGTACTTC. Translated, it gives CASSFGGPADRVSNEQYF.

The rearrangement links TRBV9 to TRBJ2-2; TRBD2 might be the D (8 bases). This CDR3 is 17 amino acids long. V shed 0 bases and J shed 0 bases, with 12 bases lying between them. Germline CDR1 reads SGDLS; CDR2 reads YYNGEE. The CDR3 nucleotides are TGTGCCAGCAGCGTAGCCGGGAGGGGGCCGAACACCGGGGAGCTGTTTTTT. It is translated as CASSVAGRGPNTGELFF.